Included here is one T cell receptor (beta chain) sequence, with context. Antigen unknown. Trimming at V came to 5 bases and at J to 4 bases, leaving 4 bases not matched to a gene. The germline V gene encodes CDR1 WSHSY and CDR2 SAAADI. The CDR3 runs to 13 residues. Only in-frame clones appear in the TCRdb table, and some are missing; sequencing was by immunoSEQ multiplex PCR. Found here are some 96,000 clones, nearly 90% of them singletons; the top ten hold about 2.8%. These data come from a study of T cell responses to AZD1222 COVID-19 vaccine. Findings and caveats of the study: Baseline testing showed seropositivity in only a handful of AZD1222 recipients.

The material sequenced was peripheral blood, taken on day 0 of AZD1222 vaccination. The chain has TRBV10-2 and TRBJ1-2; 7 positions match TRBD1. The clonotype originates from an adult in good health. DNA for the CDR3: TGCGCCAGCAGTTCCGGGACAGCCTATGGCTACACCTTC. Translating gives CASSSGTAYGYTF.